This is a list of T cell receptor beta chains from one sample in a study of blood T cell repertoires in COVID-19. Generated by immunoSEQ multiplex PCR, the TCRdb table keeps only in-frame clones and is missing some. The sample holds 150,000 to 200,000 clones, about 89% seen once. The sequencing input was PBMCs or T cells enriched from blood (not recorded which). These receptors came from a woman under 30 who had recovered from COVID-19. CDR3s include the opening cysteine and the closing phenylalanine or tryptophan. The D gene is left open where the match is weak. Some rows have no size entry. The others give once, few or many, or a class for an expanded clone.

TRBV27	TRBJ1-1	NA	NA	CASSAYTGRETEAFF	TGTGCCAGCAGTGCTTACACAGGGAGAGAGACTGAAGCTTTCTTT
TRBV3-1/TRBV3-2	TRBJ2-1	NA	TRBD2	CASSLSFYGGAQFF	TGTGCCAGCAGCCTCTCCTTTTACGGGGGGGCGCAGTTCTTC
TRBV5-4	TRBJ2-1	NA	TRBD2	CASSHGLAGGSYNEQFF	TGTGCCAGCAGCCACGGACTAGCGGGAGGTTCCTACAATGAGCAGTTCTTC
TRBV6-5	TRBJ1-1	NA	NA	CASSYAPMNTEAFF	TGTGCCAGCAGTTACGCTCCTATGAACACTGAAGCTTTCTTT
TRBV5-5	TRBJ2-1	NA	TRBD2	CASSRREGRAEQFF	TGTGCCAGCAGCCGAAGGGAGGGAAGGGCTGAGCAGTTCTTC
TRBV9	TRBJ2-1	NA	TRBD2	CASKLADKSNAYNEQFF	TGTGCCAGCAAGCTAGCGGACAAATCTAACGCTTACAATGAGCAGTTCTTC
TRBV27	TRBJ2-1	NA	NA	CASSFVASDEQFF	TGTGCCAGCAGTTTTGTGGCTTCCGATGAGCAGTTCTTC
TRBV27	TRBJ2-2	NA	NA	CASTTENSPGSDAGELFF	TGTGCCAGCACCACAGAGAACTCTCCTGGGAGCGACGCCGGGGAGCTGTTTTTT
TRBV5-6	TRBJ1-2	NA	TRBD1	CASSKGQGGSYGYTF	TGTGCCAGCAGCAAGGGACAGGGGGGGAGCTATGGCTACACCTTC
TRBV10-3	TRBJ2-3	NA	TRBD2	CAIREVSTDTQYF	TGTGCCATCCGGGAGGTTAGCACAGATACGCAGTATTTT
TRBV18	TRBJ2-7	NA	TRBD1	CASSQTGGTYEQYF	TGTGCCAGCTCACAGACAGGGGGAACCTACGAGCAGTACTTC
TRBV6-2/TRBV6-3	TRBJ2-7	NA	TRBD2	CASSYRTSGTYEQYF	TGTGCCAGCAGTTACCGGACTAGCGGAACCTACGAGCAGTACTTC
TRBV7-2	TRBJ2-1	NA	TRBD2	CASSSSGIFAYNEQFF	TGTGCCAGCAGCTCCAGCGGGATCTTCGCCTACAATGAGCAGTTCTTC
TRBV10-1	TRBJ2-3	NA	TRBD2	CASSELAGATDTQYF	TGCGCCAGCAGTGAACTAGCGGGAGCTACAGATACGCAGTATTTT
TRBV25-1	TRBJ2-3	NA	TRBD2	CASSESPPSGSGYTQYF	TGTGCCAGCAGTGAATCTCCCCCTAGCGGGAGCGGATATACGCAGTATTTT
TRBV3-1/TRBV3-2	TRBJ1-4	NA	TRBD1	CASTQQGATNEKLFF	TGTGCCAGCACCCAACAGGGGGCAACTAATGAAAAACTGTTTTTT
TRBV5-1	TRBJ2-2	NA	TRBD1	CASSSEPTGTGELFF	TGCGCCAGCAGCTCTGAACCGACAGGGACCGGGGAGCTGTTTTTT
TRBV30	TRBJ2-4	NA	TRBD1	CAWDTGQGGNIQYF	TGTGCCTGGGATACGGGACAGGGTGGAAACATTCAGTACTTC
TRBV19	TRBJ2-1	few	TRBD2	CASSLQGLGTEQFF	TGTGCCAGTAGTCTCCAAGGACTAGGGACTGAGCAGTTCTTC
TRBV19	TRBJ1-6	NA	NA	CASSSETGGSPLHF	TGTGCCAGTAGTTCCGAGACAGGTGGTTCACCCCTCCACTTT
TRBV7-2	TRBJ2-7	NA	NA	CASSLRLESYEQYF	TGTGCCAGCAGCTTAAGACTAGAGTCCTACGAGCAGTACTTC
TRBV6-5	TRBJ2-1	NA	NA	CASLGYGGQFF	TGTGCCAGCTTGGGTTATGGAGGGCAGTTCTTC
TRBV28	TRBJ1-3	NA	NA	CASSSSTSDRNTIYF	TGTGCCAGCAGTTCCTCTACCTCCGACAGAAACACCATATATTTT
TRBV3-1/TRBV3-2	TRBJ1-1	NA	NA	CASSQDRGTEAFF	TGTGCCAGCAGCCAAGATAGGGGGACAGAAGCTTTCTTT
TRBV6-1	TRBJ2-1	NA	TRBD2	CASSAFGLAGVGSYNEQFF	TGTGCCAGCAGTGCCTTCGGACTAGCGGGAGTGGGCTCCTACAATGAGCAGTTCTTC
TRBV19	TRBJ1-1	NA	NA	CASSIDGRTGLNTEAFF	TGTGCCAGTAGTATAGATGGGAGAACCGGCTTGAACACTGAAGCTTTCTTT
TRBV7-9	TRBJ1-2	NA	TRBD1	CASSLDRGAHGYTF	TGTGCCAGCAGCTTAGACAGGGGGGCCCATGGCTACACCTTC
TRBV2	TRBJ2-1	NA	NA	CASSDSSNSYNEQFF	TGTGCCAGCAGTGACTCTTCTAACTCCTACAATGAGCAGTTCTTC
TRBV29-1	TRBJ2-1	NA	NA	CSVVSRASNYGYYNEQFF	TGCAGCGTTGTCTCCAGAGCGTCAAACTACGGGTACTACAATGAGCAGTTCTTC
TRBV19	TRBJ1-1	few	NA	CASSIGLTNTEAFF	TGTGCCAGTAGTATTGGGCTAACGAACACTGAAGCTTTCTTT
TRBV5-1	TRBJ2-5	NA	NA	CASSLRGETQYF	TGCGCCAGCAGCCTCAGGGGAGAGACCCAGTACTTC
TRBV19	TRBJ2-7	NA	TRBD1	CASGLRDSFYEQYF	TGTGCCAGTGGCCTCCGGGACAGCTTTTACGAGCAGTACTTC
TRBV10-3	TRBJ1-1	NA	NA	CASGGMGTEAFF	TGTGCCAGTGGAGGGATGGGTACTGAAGCTTTCTTT
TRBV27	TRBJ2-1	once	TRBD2	CASRPSGRGYNEQFF	TGTGCCAGCAGGCCCAGCGGGAGAGGTTACAATGAGCAGTTCTTC
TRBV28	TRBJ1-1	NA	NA	CASSFVGRDTEAFF	TGTGCCAGCAGTTTCGTAGGGAGAGACACTGAAGCTTTCTTT
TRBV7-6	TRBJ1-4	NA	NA	CASSLEVGSNEKLFF	TGTGCCAGCAGCTTAGAGGTGGGCTCCAATGAAAAACTGTTTTTT
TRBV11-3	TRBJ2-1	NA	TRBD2	CASSLEGTSGESSYNEQFF	TGTGCCAGCAGCTTAGAGGGGACTAGCGGGGAATCATCCTACAATGAGCAGTTCTTC
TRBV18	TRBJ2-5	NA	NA	CASSLAGLTKETQYF	TGTGCCAGCTCACTAGCAGGACTAACCAAAGAGACCCAGTACTTC
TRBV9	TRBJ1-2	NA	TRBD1	CASSPYRGTGATEGYTF	TGTGCCAGCAGCCCATATAGGGGGACAGGGGCGACGGAAGGCTACACCTTC
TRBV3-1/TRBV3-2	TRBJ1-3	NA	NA	CASSQDPRRSSGNTIYF	TGTGCCAGCAGCCAAGATCCTCGGCGGAGCTCTGGAAACACCATATATTTT
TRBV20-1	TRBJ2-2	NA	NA	CSASGRANTGELFF	TGCAGTGCTAGTGGCAGGGCGAACACCGGGGAGCTGTTTTTT
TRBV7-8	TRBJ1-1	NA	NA	CASIPWGQGLRVTEAFF	TGTGCCAGCATCCCTTGGGGTCAGGGCCTCCGGGTCACTGAAGCTTTCTTT
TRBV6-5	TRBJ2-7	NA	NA	CATNQRQLSPGQYF	TGTGCCACCAACCAAAGGCAGTTAAGCCCAGGGCAGTACTTC
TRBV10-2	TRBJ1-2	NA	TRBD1	CASSERDRWYGYTF	TGCGCCAGCAGTGAGAGGGACAGGTGGTATGGCTACACCTTC
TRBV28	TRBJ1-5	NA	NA	CASSLHQLVGDIGRYSNQPQHF	TGTGCCAGCAGTTTGCACCAACTGGTGGGGGACATCGGTCGCTATAGCAATCAGCCCCAGCATTTT
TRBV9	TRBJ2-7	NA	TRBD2	CASSVELAGYLGEQYF	TGTGCCAGCAGCGTAGAACTAGCGGGATATTTGGGCGAGCAGTACTTC
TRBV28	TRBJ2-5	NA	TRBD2	CASSSWTSGYQETQYF	TGTGCCAGCAGTTCCTGGACTAGCGGGTACCAAGAGACCCAGTACTTC
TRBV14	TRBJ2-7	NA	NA	CASSQGLVSSDYEQYF	TGTGCCAGCAGCCAAGGACTAGTCTCCTCCGACTACGAGCAGTACTTC
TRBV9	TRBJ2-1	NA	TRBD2	CASRAGGYNEQFF	TGTGCCAGCAGGGCGGGAGGGTACAATGAGCAGTTCTTC